The rows below give T cell receptor beta chains drawn from one sample of a study of regulatory T cells in long-lasting Graves disease. TCRdb independently ran MiXCR on the multiplex PCR reads; one entry per CDR3 protein. The data show 450,000 to 700,000 distinct CDR3 sequences, about 14% seen once. The sample also formed part of further work on T cells in Graves' hyperthyroidism and ophthalmopathy.

This specimen was peripheral blood mononuclear cells (PBMCs), taken at new diagnosis, from a patient treated with antithyroid drugs. These receptors came from a man aged 25 to 45 with Graves disease. The conserved cysteine and the conserved F or W are not part of the CDR3 here. The D gene is left open where the match is weak.

v_gene: TRBV10-1
j_gene: TRBJ2-7
d_gene: TRBD2
CDR3aa: ASSQAGGRFFN

v_gene: TRBV3-1
j_gene: TRBJ2-7
d_gene: .
CDR3aa: ASSQTYYEQY

v_gene: TRBV6-1
j_gene: TRBJ2-1
d_gene: TRBD2
CDR3aa: ASSEAGTRDEQF

v_gene: TRBV2
j_gene: TRBJ1-2
d_gene: TRBD1
CDR3aa: ATSEQGAYGYT

v_gene: TRBV7-9
j_gene: TRBJ2-5
d_gene: TRBD1
CDR3aa: ASSDWTGRGETQY

v_gene: TRBV20-1
j_gene: TRBJ2-1
d_gene: .
CDR3aa: SARDYDYNEQF

v_gene: TRBV29-1
j_gene: TRBJ1-1
d_gene: .
CDR3aa: SVEVYRVTEAF

v_gene: TRBV10-3
j_gene: TRBJ2-3
d_gene: TRBD2
CDR3aa: AISGTSGRAFADTQY

v_gene: TRBV29-1
j_gene: TRBJ2-5
d_gene: TRBD2
CDR3aa: SVGLAGIQETQY

v_gene: TRBV7-2
j_gene: TRBJ2-2
d_gene: .
CDR3aa: ASVLALNTGELF

v_gene: TRBV25-1
j_gene: TRBJ2-3
d_gene: TRBD2
CDR3aa: ASSDTAGGPADTQY

v_gene: TRBV14
j_gene: TRBJ2-1
d_gene: TRBD2
CDR3aa: ASSPRGLAGGDNEQF

v_gene: TRBV27
j_gene: TRBJ1-1
d_gene: TRBD1
CDR3aa: ASSPTGYMNTEAF

v_gene: TRBV15
j_gene: TRBJ2-5
d_gene: .
CDR3aa: ATSRLGGRETQY

v_gene: TRBV12-3/TRBV12-4
j_gene: TRBJ1-2
d_gene: .
CDR3aa: ASSPGGLNYGYT

v_gene: TRBV19
j_gene: TRBJ2-2
d_gene: TRBD2
CDR3aa: AILAGGVNTGELF

v_gene: TRBV14
j_gene: TRBJ2-7
d_gene: TRBD1
CDR3aa: ASSQALGTGTSYEQY

v_gene: TRBV7-9
j_gene: TRBJ2-5
d_gene: TRBD1
CDR3aa: ASSRTDRVTETQY

v_gene: TRBV2
j_gene: TRBJ2-3
d_gene: TRBD2
CDR3aa: ASRREGRNTDTQY

v_gene: TRBV11-2
j_gene: TRBJ2-6
d_gene: .
CDR3aa: ASSLLWGSGANVLT

v_gene: TRBV6-2/TRBV6-3
j_gene: TRBJ2-1
d_gene: TRBD2
CDR3aa: ASSELDSGRSEQF

v_gene: TRBV12-3/TRBV12-4
j_gene: TRBJ2-1
d_gene: .
CDR3aa: ASRSDGYNEQF

v_gene: TRBV12-3/TRBV12-4
j_gene: TRBJ1-5
d_gene: .
CDR3aa: ASSFGRINQPQH

v_gene: TRBV19
j_gene: TRBJ2-7
d_gene: TRBD2
CDR3aa: ASSIELSAGVGYEQY

v_gene: TRBV10-3
j_gene: TRBJ1-1
d_gene: .
CDR3aa: AISERGRDEAF

v_gene: TRBV10-3
j_gene: TRBJ2-1
d_gene: .
CDR3aa: AIAGTEGSYNEQF

v_gene: TRBV11-2
j_gene: TRBJ2-5
d_gene: .
CDR3aa: ASSLDIEDGRPQY

v_gene: TRBV10-3
j_gene: TRBJ2-4
d_gene: TRBD2
CDR3aa: AISSGLAGQSKNIQY

v_gene: TRBV6-2/TRBV6-3
j_gene: TRBJ2-3
d_gene: .
CDR3aa: ASSYERDTDTQY

v_gene: TRBV6-4
j_gene: TRBJ2-2
d_gene: TRBD2
CDR3aa: ASSDSGLGSPPGELF

v_gene: TRBV20-1
j_gene: TRBJ2-1
d_gene: .
CDR3aa: SARDRLRDNEQF

v_gene: TRBV9
j_gene: TRBJ2-7
d_gene: .
CDR3aa: ASSPQGQTSYEQY

v_gene: TRBV12-3/TRBV12-4
j_gene: TRBJ1-5
d_gene: .
CDR3aa: ASRLDSLNQPQH

v_gene: TRBV6-1
j_gene: TRBJ1-3
d_gene: .
CDR3aa: ASSEAAVFSGNTIY

v_gene: TRBV9
j_gene: TRBJ2-1
d_gene: TRBD1
CDR3aa: ASSVVGQGLDEQF

v_gene: TRBV7-8
j_gene: TRBJ2-7
d_gene: TRBD2
CDR3aa: ASSRLASLDEQY

v_gene: TRBV19
j_gene: TRBJ2-1
d_gene: .
CDR3aa: ASSRNGRGGENEQF

v_gene: TRBV29-1
j_gene: TRBJ2-7
d_gene: .
CDR3aa: SVVQDIAYEQY

v_gene: TRBV10-3
j_gene: TRBJ2-7
d_gene: .
CDR3aa: AISASSGTYEQY

v_gene: TRBV24-1
j_gene: TRBJ2-2
d_gene: .
CDR3aa: ATSDWDRDTGELF

v_gene: TRBV4-1
j_gene: TRBJ2-1
d_gene: .
CDR3aa: ASSQDFDEQF

v_gene: TRBV11-3
j_gene: TRBJ1-5
d_gene: TRBD1
CDR3aa: ASSYPDRGSLSSNQPQH

v_gene: TRBV7-9
j_gene: TRBJ2-1
d_gene: .
CDR3aa: ASSLDIARAGEQF

v_gene: TRBV30
j_gene: TRBJ1-1
d_gene: .
CDR3aa: AWGNGPRGEAF

v_gene: TRBV30
j_gene: TRBJ2-2
d_gene: .
CDR3aa: AWSARLYTGELF

v_gene: TRBV30
j_gene: TRBJ2-7
d_gene: .
CDR3aa: AWTFGRAHEQY